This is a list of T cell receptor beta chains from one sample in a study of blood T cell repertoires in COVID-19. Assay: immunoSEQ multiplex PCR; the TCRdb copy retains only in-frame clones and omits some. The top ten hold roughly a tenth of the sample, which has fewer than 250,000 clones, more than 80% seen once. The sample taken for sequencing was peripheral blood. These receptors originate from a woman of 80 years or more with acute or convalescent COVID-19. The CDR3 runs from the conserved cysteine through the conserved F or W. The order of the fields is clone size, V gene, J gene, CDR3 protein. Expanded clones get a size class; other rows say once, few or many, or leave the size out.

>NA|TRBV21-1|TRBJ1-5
CASSKGQGRNIYSNQPQHF
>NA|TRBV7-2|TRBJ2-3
CASSLVVAGTGTDTQYF
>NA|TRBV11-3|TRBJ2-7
CAIPPQPTQTYEQYF
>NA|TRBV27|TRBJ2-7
CASSRPTGQGAEQYF
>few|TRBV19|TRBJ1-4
CASSIDQGTLFF
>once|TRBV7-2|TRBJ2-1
CASSFYGPYNEQFF
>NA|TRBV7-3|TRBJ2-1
CASSPASGGGNEQFF
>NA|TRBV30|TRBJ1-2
CAWSVGTEMFYGYTF
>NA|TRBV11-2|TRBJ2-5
CASSVQGMETQYF
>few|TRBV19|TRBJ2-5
CASSLGQGAIQETQYF
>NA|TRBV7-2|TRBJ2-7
CASSLTSGGRSYEQYF
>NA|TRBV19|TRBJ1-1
CASSIGQGGGNTEAFF
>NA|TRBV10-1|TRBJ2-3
CASSEWGLAGVSTQYF
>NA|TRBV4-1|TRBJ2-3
CASSLAGAVTDTQYF
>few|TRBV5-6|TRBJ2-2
CASSLEGLAGGDTGELFF
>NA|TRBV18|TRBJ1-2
CASSHRENYGYTF
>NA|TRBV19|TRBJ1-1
CASWSRDTEAFF
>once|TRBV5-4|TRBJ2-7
CASSLEASTSYEQYF
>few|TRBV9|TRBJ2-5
CASSVLDSQQETQYF
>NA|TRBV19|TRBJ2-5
CASSSAGAGQETQYF
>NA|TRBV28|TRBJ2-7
CASREGGWEQYF
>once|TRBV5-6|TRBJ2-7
CASSFSPLRTSGYEQYF
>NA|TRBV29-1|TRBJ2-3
CSVETGTDTQYF
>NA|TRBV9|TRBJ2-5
CASSVGVESQETQYF
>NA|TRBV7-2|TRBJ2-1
CASRPTGVLAGGRNEQFF
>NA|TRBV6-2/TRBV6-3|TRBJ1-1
CASSYSRRGGPDTEAFF
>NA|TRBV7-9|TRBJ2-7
CASSLGQASSYEQYF
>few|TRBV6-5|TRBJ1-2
CASSPRPQGYTF
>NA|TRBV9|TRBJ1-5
CASSVTGEEGQPQHF
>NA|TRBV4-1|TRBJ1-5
CASSQLQGAKGAQHF
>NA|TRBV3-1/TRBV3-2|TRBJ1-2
CASSQDVPGLYGYTF
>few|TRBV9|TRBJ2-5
CASSVGGGPLGTQYF
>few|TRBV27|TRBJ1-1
CASSFRSRGYTEAFF
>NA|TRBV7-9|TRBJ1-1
CASSLAGTGREAFF
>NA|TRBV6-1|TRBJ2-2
CASSLQGTGELFF
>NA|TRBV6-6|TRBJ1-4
CASSYQGGDEKLFF
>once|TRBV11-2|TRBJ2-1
CASSAYRGGYNEQFF
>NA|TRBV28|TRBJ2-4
CASSPGLAGLWGNIQYF
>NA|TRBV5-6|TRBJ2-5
CASSGGGLGETQYF
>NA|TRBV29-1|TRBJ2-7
CSVAGTAYEQYF
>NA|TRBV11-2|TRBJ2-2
CASSYQVQGNTGELFF
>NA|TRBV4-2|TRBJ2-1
CASSYASGSKQFF
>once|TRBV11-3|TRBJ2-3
CASSLTPGVGADTQYF
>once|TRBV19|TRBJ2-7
CVGGAGGPSYEQYF
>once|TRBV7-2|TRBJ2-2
CASSPGLNTGELFF
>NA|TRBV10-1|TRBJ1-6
CASTWTGVYNSPLHF
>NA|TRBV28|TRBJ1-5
CASSSINSYSNQPQHF
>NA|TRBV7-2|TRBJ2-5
CASSFNPQETQYF
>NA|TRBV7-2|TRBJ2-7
CASSSGGSVNEQYF
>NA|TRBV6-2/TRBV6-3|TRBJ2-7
CASSYLIYSYEQYF
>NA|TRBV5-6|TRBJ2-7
CASSPTGTSLYEQYF
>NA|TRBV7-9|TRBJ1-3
CASSPGGENTIYF
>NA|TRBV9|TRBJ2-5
CASSGSTGNEGETQYF
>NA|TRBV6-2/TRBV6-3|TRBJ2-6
CASSYVGTIVGGANVLTF